Below, 28 T cell receptor beta chains from the same sample are listed, as sequenced in a study of blood T cell repertoires in COVID-19. The assay was immunoSEQ multiplex PCR, and TCRdb's table has in-frame clones only and misses some. The sample comprises a few hundred thousand clones, around four fifths of which are singletons, and roughly 1.2% rests with the top ten. Sequencing was done on a sample of peripheral blood. These receptors all stem from a woman in her fifties or sixties with acute or convalescent COVID-19.

The table lists this clone with a few counts. The CDR3 DNA follows: TGCGCCAGCAGCGGCAGTCAGGCATTGGGCTACACCTTC. It encodes CASSGSQALGYTF. This rearrangement joins TRBV5-1 to TRBJ1-2; D remains ambiguous. The CDR3 loop spans 13 amino acids. Trimming took off 4 bases at V and 8 bases at J, with 15 bases between the two ends. Germline CDR1 and CDR2: SGHRS and YFSETQ. The entire variable domain, with the rest obtained from reference TRBV5-1 and TRBJ1-2, is as follows: KAGVTQTPRYLIKTRGQQVTLSCSPISGHRSVSWYQQTPGQGLQFLFEYFSETQRNKGNFPGRFSGRQFSNSRSEMNVSTLELGDSALYLCASSGSQALGYTFGSGTRLTVV.

This clone was counted between two and nine times. V is TRBV5-6 and J is TRBJ1-2; TRBD1 is a possible D gene (5 bases). There are 13 residues in the CDR3. Trimming removed 6 bases from V and 5 bases from J, with 14 bases in between. Germline V lookup: CDR1 SGHDT, CDR2 YYEEEE. The CDR3 region has the DNA TGTGCCAGCACACCCCCAGGGCGGTATGGCTACACCTTC. Translation: CASTPPGRYGYTF.

This clone was observed once. This sequence joins TRBV30 and TRBJ1-1; perhaps TRBD1 as D (6 bases). The CDR3 loop spans 12 amino acids. V lost 4 bases to trimming and J lost 4 bases, with 10 bases between them. The V gene's germline CDR1 is GTSNPN and CDR2 SVGIG (reference sequence). The CDR3 nucleotides are TGTGCCTGGACTACAGGGCGCACTGAAGCTTTCTTT. This sequence encodes CAWTTGRTEAFF.

The chain recombines TRBV29-1 with TRBJ1-3; 7 nucleotides match TRBD1. V dropped 6 bases and J dropped 8; count of bases not matched to a gene: 10. This CDR3 has 13 residues. Germline V CDR1 and CDR2: SQVTM, ANQGSEA. The CDR3 is CSVTTGSADTIYF. Here the CDR3 DNA reads TGCAGCGTAACGACAGGGAGCGCGGACACCATATATTTT.

V usage is TRBV5-4 and J usage is TRBJ1-1; D is unclear. V dropped 1 base and J dropped 4 bases, with 11 bases sitting between them. CDR1 SGHNT and CDR2 YYREEE come from the germline V gene (reference sequence). This CDR3 has 14 amino acids. For the CDR3, the DNA is TGTGCCAGCAGCTTGAACTCAGGTCCCACTGAAGCTTTCTTT. Translation: CASSLNSGPTEAFF. Full variable domain (missing parts from reference TRBV5-4 and TRBJ1-1): ETGVTQSPTHLIKTRGQQVTLRCSSQSGHNTVSWYQQALGQGPQFIFQYYREEENGRGNFPPRFSGLQFPNYSSELNVNALELDDSALYLCASSLNSGPTEAFFGQGTRLTVV.

The genes are TRBV6-2 or TRBV6-3 and TRBJ2-7; 7 bases fit TRBD1. J lost 5 bases, V lost 6 bases, and 7 bases had no gene match. CDR3 length: 13 residues. Germline CDR1 is MNHEY and CDR2 is SVGEGT. CDR3 in amino acids: CASSSHTGDEQYF. The CDR3 DNA sequence: TGTGCCAGCAGCTCCCACACAGGGGACGAGCAGTACTTC.

This sequence joins TRBV2 and TRBJ2-3; 8 nucleotides agree with TRBD1. Germline V lookup: CDR1 SNHLY, CDR2 FYNNEI. V gave up 2 bases and J gave up 9 bases; unmatched junction bases: 7. The CDR3 is 14 amino acids. CDR3 amino acids: CASSERQGASTQYF. The CDR3 DNA sequence: TGTGCCAGCAGTGAAAGGCAGGGGGCCTCGACGCAGTATTTT.

The chain joins TRBV2 to TRBJ2-3; TRBD1 aligns across 8 bases. Germline CDR1 is SNHLY and CDR2 is FYNNEI. Trimming took 7 bases from V and 2 from J; bases not matched to a gene: 5. This CDR3 is 14 amino acids long. Here the CDR3 reads CASIRDRNTDTQYF. The CDR3 bases are TGTGCCAGCATCCGGGACAGGAACACAGATACGCAGTATTTT.

The V gene is TRBV6-6, the J gene TRBJ1-2, with TRBD1 matching over 7 bases. Germline V lookup: CDR1 MNHNY, CDR2 SVGAGI (reference sequence). V lost 10 bases, J lost 8 bases, and 10 bases stayed unmatched. CDR3 length: 12 amino acids. CDR3 coding DNA: TGTGCCACTCCTAAGGGGGCGGAAGGCTACACCTTC. Translation gives CATPKGAEGYTF.

The chain recombines TRBV3-1 (or the pseudogene TRBV3-2) with TRBJ1-2; 8 positions match TRBD1. This CDR3 region has 16 residues. V lost 2 bases and J lost 7; bases outside the gene matches: 12. Germline values: CDR1 LGHDT, CDR2 YNNKEL (reference sequence). This chain's CDR3 is CASSQFSPQGAGGYTF. The CDR3 nucleotides read TGTGCCAGCAGCCAATTCTCCCCGCAGGGGGCGGGTGGCTACACCTTC.

This clone was counted once. The chain uses TRBV5-1 and TRBJ2-7, with 8 bases matching TRBD1. The length of the CDR3 is 13 residues. The ends lost 5 bases at V and 6 bases at J; junction bases unmatched: 7. Germline values: CDR1 SGHRS, CDR2 YFSETQ. CDR3 coding DNA: TGCGCCAGCAGTTTTGACAGGGGAACCGAGCAGTACTTC. Its translation is CASSFDRGTEQYF. Supplemented by reference TRBV5-1 and TRBJ2-7, the full variable domain reads KAGVTQTPRYLIKTRGQQVTLSCSPISGHRSVSWYQQTPGQGLQFLFEYFSETQRNKGNFPGRFSGRQFSNSRSEMNVSTLELGDSALYLCASSFDRGTEQYFGPGTRLTVT.

This clone was detected only a few times. This chain links TRBV6-5 with TRBJ1-5, with 8 bases that match TRBD1. CDR1 MNHEY and CDR2 SVGAGI come from the germline V gene. J lost 3 bases, V lost 4 bases, and 5 bases had no gene match. The CDR3 runs to 15 residues. For the CDR3, the DNA is TGTGCCAGCAGTTTGGACAGGGCCCTCAATCAGCCCCAGCATTTT. It translates to CASSLDRALNQPQHF.

This sequence joins TRBV14 and TRBJ1-1; TRBD1 agrees at 7 bases. Germline loops: CDR1 SGHDN, CDR2 FVKESK. With 6 bases clipped from V and 4 bases from J, the junction kept 8 bases outside the gene matches. The CDR3 runs to 14 residues. This CDR3 reads CASSPGQVGTEAFF. The CDR3 DNA follows: TGTGCCAGCAGTCCCGGACAGGTTGGCACTGAAGCTTTCTTT.

The V gene is TRBV3-1 (or the pseudogene TRBV3-2), the J gene TRBJ1-2; weak D call: TRBD1 (6 bases). V was cut by 2 bases and J by 8 bases, with 12 bases left in between. The germline CDR1 and CDR2 sequences are LGHDT and YNNKEL (reference sequence). The CDR3 sequence is 13 residues long. CDR3 sequence reads: CASSQSRGRGYTF. As DNA, the CDR3 is TGTGCCAGCAGCCAATCCAGGGGCAGGGGCTACACCTTC.

The chain uses TRBV4-1 and TRBJ2-5, with 8 bases matching TRBD1. In germline, CDR1 is MGHRA, CDR2 YSYEKL. This CDR3 is built from 16 residues. Losses at the gene ends were 0 bases for V and 5 bases for J; bases not matched to a gene: 8. The CDR3 region is CASSQERTGRIETQYF. The CDR3 DNA reads TGCGCCAGCAGCCAAGAGAGGACAGGGAGAATCGAGACCCAGTACTTC.

The chain combines TRBV5-5 with TRBJ2-5; TRBD2 matches at 10 bases. The CDR3 runs 18 residues. Germline V gene data show CDR1 as SGHKS and CDR2 as YYEKEE (reference sequence). The ends lost 4 bases at V and 2 bases at J; junction bases unmatched: 14. This chain's CDR3 is CASSVGVAGGGVQETQYF. The CDR3 DNA sequence: TGTGCCAGCAGCGTGGGGGTAGCGGGAGGCGGAGTACAAGAGACCCAGTACTTC.

CDR3 sequence reads: CASTRLGGNQPQHF. CDR3 sequence (DNA): TGTGCCAGCACCCGCTTGGGGGGAAATCAGCCCCAGCATTTT. This rearrangement joins TRBV6-5 to TRBJ1-5; D perhaps matches TRBD1 (5 bases). The CDR3 is 14 residues long. Trimming took 7 bases from V and 4 from J, leaving 14 bases between them. CDR1 and CDR2 (germline): MNHEY, SVGAGI.

This chain uses TRBV2 with TRBJ2-1; TRBD1 matches at 7 bases. From germline, CDR1 is SNHLY and CDR2 FYNNEI. Trimming took 5 bases from V and 3 from J; bases not matched to a gene: 1. This CDR3 has 13 residues. The CDR3 region has the DNA TGTGCCAGCAGTCCAGGGGGCTACAATGAGCAGTTCTTC. Translating it yields CASSPGGYNEQFF.

The CDR3 loop is CASSRRDSYNEQFF. CDR3 coding DNA: TGTGCCAGCAGCCGCCGGGACAGTTACAATGAGCAGTTCTTC. The V call is TRBV5-8, the J call TRBJ2-1, with 7 nucleotides matching TRBD1. The trim removed 4 bases at V and 4 bases at J, leaving 5 bases unmatched. Looked up from germline, CDR1 is SGHTS and CDR2 is YDEGEE. This CDR3 comprises 14 residues.

The CDR3 sequence: CASSPITGRTEAFF. As DNA, the CDR3 is TGTGCCAGCTCACCAATCACAGGGAGAACTGAAGCTTTCTTT. The V and J genes are TRBV18 and TRBJ1-1, with a possible D match to TRBD1 (6 bases). Trimming removed 2 bases at V and 5 bases at J, with 12 bases between. There are 14 residues in the CDR3. From germline, CDR1 is KGHSH and CDR2 LQKENI.

The chain combines TRBV19 with TRBJ1-1; D is unclear. Germline assignment: CDR1 LNHDA and CDR2 SQIVND (reference sequence). This CDR3 spans 12 amino acids. V was pared by 3 bases and J by 6 bases, with 8 bases between. The CDR3 bases are TGTGCCAGTAGTATGAGGAGTGCTGAAGCTTTCTTT. Translated, it gives CASSMRSAEAFF.

This chain links TRBV11-1 with TRBJ1-4; D ambiguous. Per germline, CDR1 SGHAT and CDR2 FQDESV (reference sequence). CDR3 length: 12 residues. V was clipped by 5 bases and J by 5 bases, with 6 bases between them. The CDR3 here is CASSARNEKLFF. In DNA form, the CDR3 reads TGTGCCAGCAGCGCACGGAATGAAAAACTGTTTTTT.

The chain couples TRBV11-2 to TRBJ2-4; 11 nucleotides agree with TRBD1. The CDR3 is 16 amino acids. Trimming removed 4 bases from V and 2 bases from J; junction bases left unmatched: 4. CDR1 is SGHAT, CDR2 FQNNGV, per germline. CDR3 sequence reads: CASSWTGGSSKNIQYF. The CDR3 DNA is TGTGCCAGCAGCTGGACAGGGGGCTCGTCCAAAAACATTCAGTACTTC.

The chain combines TRBV15 with TRBJ2-3; 9 nucleotides match TRBD1. Germline CDR1 is LNHNV and CDR2 is YYDKDF (reference sequence). V shed 3 bases and J 7 bases; nucleotides not matched to a gene: 8. The CDR3 has 15 residues. The CDR3: CATSSGGTGIYTQYF. The DNA for the CDR3 is TGTGCCACCAGCAGCGGCGGGACAGGGATTTATACGCAGTATTTT.

The rearrangement links TRBV10-3 to TRBJ2-5, with D maybe TRBD2 (5 bases). The germline V gene encodes CDR1 ENHRY and CDR2 SYGVKD. Trimming removed 1 base from V and 4 bases from J, with 10 bases in between. The CDR3 has 14 amino acids. CDR3 sequence: CAISELRASETQYF. DNA for the CDR3: TGTGCCATCAGTGAGTTGCGGGCATCAGAGACCCAGTACTTC.

This rearrangement joins TRBV5-5 to TRBJ2-1, with D possibly TRBD2 on 6 matching bases. Trimming removed 6 bases at V and 1 base at J, with 17 bases between. The germline V gene encodes CDR1 SGHKS and CDR2 YYEKEE (reference sequence). The CDR3 sequence is 16 residues long. The CDR3 loop is CASTPIGTQSYNEQFF. CDR3 coding DNA: TGTGCCAGCACCCCGATCGGGACTCAGTCCTACAATGAGCAGTTCTTC.

This clone was counted once. The CDR3 nucleotides read TGTGCCAGCAGTTTTGAGCGGGGCCGGGAGCTGTTTTTT. It specifies CASSFERGRELFF. The chain joins TRBV28 to TRBJ2-2; 7 bases line up with TRBD2. The CDR3 length is 13 residues. The V and J ends lost 3 bases and 9 bases, in that order; junction bases with no gene match: 4. Germline-derived CDR1 and CDR2 are MDHEN and SYDVKM.

This clone showed up just a few times. The V and J genes are TRBV5-1 and TRBJ2-7, with 11 bases aligning to TRBD2. Trimming cost V 1 base and J 4 bases; bases outside gene matches: 4. The germline CDR1 and CDR2 sequences are SGHRS and YFSETQ. This CDR3 has 15 residues. CDR3 in amino acids: CASSLLTSGAYEQYF. The CDR3 DNA follows: TGCGCCAGCAGCTTGCTGACTAGCGGGGCATACGAGCAGTACTTC.